One sample yielded the 29 T cell receptor beta chains listed below, sequenced in a study of B cell selection in AIRE deficiency. Sorting defined conventional CD4 T cells as CD4+CD127+. TCRdb keeps only in-frame clones here, not all; method: immunoSEQ multiplex PCR. The repertoire includes about 22,000 clones, approximately 96% of them detected once, and approximately 0.17% sits in the top ten. The material sequenced was CD4+CD127+ conventional T cells sorted from PBMCs. Receptor source: a human donor in good health.

The chain recombines TRBV15 with TRBJ2-2; 7 bases map to TRBD1. The V and J ends lost 9 bases and 1 base, in that order; junction bases with no gene match: 5. Per germline, CDR1 LNHNV and CDR2 YYDKDF (reference sequence). The CDR3 is 14 amino acids. CDR3 protein: CATVGQRNTGELFF. The CDR3 DNA reads TGTGCCACAGTGGGACAGCGGAACACCGGGGAGCTGTTTTTT.

Worth noting for this clone: The same CDR3 is also encoded by other DNA sequences in this sample. The genes are TRBV18 and TRBJ2-4; D is unclear. The CDR3 extends over 14 amino acids. Germline loops: CDR1 KGHSH, CDR2 LQKENI. V was clipped by 1 base and J by 5 bases, with 9 bases between them. The CDR3: CASSPRSRENIQYF. The CDR3 bases are TGTGCCAGCTCACCACGGTCCCGGGAAAACATTCAGTACTTC. The full variable domain, completed using reference TRBV18 and TRBJ2-4, is NAGVMQNPRHLVRRRGQEARLRCSPMKGHSHVYWYRQLPEEGLKFMVYLQKENIIDESGMPKERFSAEFPKEGPSILRIQQVVRGDSAAYFCASSPRSRENIQYFGAGTRLSVL.

V and J are TRBV6-1 and TRBJ2-7; D not certain. Germline V CDR1 and CDR2: MNHNS, SASEGT. CDR3 length equals 13 residues. Trimming took 7 bases from V and 2 from J, leaving 12 bases between them. The CDR3 nucleotides read TGTGCCAGCACTTTCACGAGTCCCTACGAGCAGTACTTC. As protein: CASTFTSPYEQYF.

The chain employs TRBV2 and TRBJ2-3; the D gene could be TRBD1 or TRBD2 (6 bases each). V gave up 5 bases and J gave up 4 bases, with 19 bases separating them. The germline CDR1 and CDR2 sequences are SNHLY and FYNNEI. The CDR3 sequence is 16 residues long. The chain's CDR3 is CASSPRGGRGADTQYF. CDR3 DNA sequence: TGTGCCAGCAGTCCCCGAGGGGGGCGCGGGGCAGATACGCAGTATTTT.

The V and J genes are TRBV9 and TRBJ2-1; D is unclear. V was clipped by 2 bases and J by 3 bases, with 6 bases between them. This CDR3 has 13 residues. Germline CDR1 and CDR2: SGDLS and YYNGEE. For the CDR3, the DNA is TGTGCCAGCAGCGTGGCCAGCTACAATGAGCAGTTCTTC. This codes for CASSVASYNEQFF.

This clone was seen once. The V and J genes are TRBV19 and TRBJ2-1, with a possible D match to TRBD2 (5 bases). CDR3 length: 15 amino acids. Germline lookup yields CDR1 LNHDA and CDR2 SQIVND (reference sequence). With 3 bases removed from V and 4 bases from J, the gap between germline ends came to 13 bases. The CDR3 spells CASSIEAAEYNEQFF. CDR3 nucleotides: TGTGCCAGTAGTATCGAGGCAGCGGAGTACAATGAGCAGTTCTTC.

The chain couples TRBV27 to TRBJ2-5; tentative D call: TRBD1 (5 bases). Trimming cost V 3 bases and J 0 bases, with 8 bases left between them. This CDR3 has 14 residues. Germline lookup yields CDR1 MNHEY and CDR2 SMNVEV (reference sequence). CDR3 nucleotides: TGTGCCAGCAGTTTCAGGGTCCACCAAGAGACCCAGTACTTC. As protein: CASSFRVHQETQYF.

This clone was observed once. The chain carries TRBV14 and TRBJ1-1; D gene ambiguous. CDR1 and CDR2 from the germline V gene are SGHDN and FVKESK. The V gene lost 0 bases and the J gene lost 1 base, with 9 bases spanning the gap. The CDR3 contains 15 residues. In nucleotides, the CDR3 is TGTGCCAGCAGCCAAGAGGTTATAGCGAACACTGAAGCTTTCTTT. Amino acid sequence: CASSQEVIANTEAFF. Variable domain in full (rest from reference TRBV14 and TRBJ1-1): EAGVTQFPSHSVIEKGQTVTLRCDPISGHDNLYWYRRVMGKEIKFLLHFVKESKQDESGMPNNRFLAERTGGTYSTLKVQPAELEDSGVYFCASSQEVIANTEAFFGQGTRLTVV.

This clone was observed once. The chain has TRBV9 and TRBJ2-5, with TRBD1 as a possible D gene (5 bases). This CDR3 is 14 amino acids long. Per the germline V gene, CDR1 is SGDLS and CDR2 is YYNGEE. Trimming took 4 bases from V and 3 from J, leaving 13 bases between them. In DNA, the CDR3 is TGTGCCAGCAGCCTGGACACGCCCGAAGAGACCCAGTACTTC. It codes for CASSLDTPEETQYF.

The CDR3 DNA reads as TGTGCCAGCAGTGATCAGTTTAGCGGGGGTATACTTATAAACAATGAGCAGTTCTTC. It encodes CASSDQFSGGILINNEQFF. This chain joins TRBV6-1 and TRBJ2-1, with 9 bases fitting TRBD2. CDR1 is MNHNS and CDR2 is SASEGT in the germline V gene. The CDR3 extends over 19 amino acids. V lost 3 bases to trimming and J lost 5 bases; unmatched junction nucleotides: 17.

The genes are TRBV5-5 and TRBJ1-5; D is ambiguous. CDR1 and CDR2 from the germline V gene are SGHKS and YYEKEE (reference sequence). The CDR3 runs to 14 residues. V gave up 4 bases and J gave up 3 bases, with 11 bases separating them. For the CDR3, the DNA is TGTGCCAGCAGCCGAGAGACACTCAATCAGCCCCAGCATTTT. It translates to CASSRETLNQPQHF.

This chain uses TRBV2 with TRBJ2-7, with 10 positions matching TRBD1. Losses at the gene ends were 6 bases for V and 3 bases for J; bases not matched to a gene: 5. The CDR3 has 14 amino acids. Germline CDR1 is SNHLY and CDR2 is FYNNEI. CDR3 sequence (DNA): TGTGCCAGCAGGGGACAGGGGATAATCTACGAGCAGTACTTC. Amino acids: CASRGQGIIYEQYF.

The chain joins TRBV4-3 to TRBJ2-1; 8 nucleotides align to TRBD1. CDR1 and CDR2 from the germline V gene are LGHNA and YSLEER. CDR3 length equals 15 residues. V shed 4 bases, J shed 0 bases, and the junction held 2 bases outside the gene matches. CDR3 amino acids: CASSRGQGSYNEQFF. The DNA of the CDR3 is TGCGCCAGCAGCCGAGGACAGGGCTCCTACAATGAGCAGTTCTTC.

The chain employs TRBV21-1 and TRBJ2-7. TRBV21-1 is classified as a pseudogene. There are 10 residues in the CDR3. The CDR3 DNA is TGTGCCAGCAGCCACCTCTGGCAGTACTTC. Translated: CASSHLWQYF.

J is TRBJ2-7 and V is TRBV7-2, with unresolved D. The CDR3 extends over 12 amino acids. CDR1 and CDR2 (germline): SGHTA, FQGNSA. Trimming shortened V by 4 bases and J by 6 bases, and 10 bases separated the two germline ends. CDR3 nucleotides: TGTGCCAGCAGCTCTCTAAGAACCGAGCAGTACTTC. This encodes CASSSLRTEQYF.

The rearrangement uses TRBV30 and TRBJ1-2, with D perhaps TRBD1 (6 bases). V lost 3 bases to trimming and J lost 8 bases, with 16 bases between them. Germline V CDR1 and CDR2: GTSNPN, SVGIG (reference sequence). The CDR3 contains 13 residues. The CDR3 nucleotides read TGTGCCTGGAGACTACAGGGCTCCTCCGGCTACACCTTC. Translation: CAWRLQGSSGYTF. Complete variable domain (other parts from reference TRBV30 and TRBJ1-2): SQTIHQWPATLVQPVGSPLSLECTVEGTSNPNLYWYRQAAGRGLQLLFYSVGIGQISSEVPQNLSASRPQDRQFILSSKKLLLSDSGFYLCAWRLQGSSGYTFGSGTRLTVV.

The chain employs TRBV7-9 and TRBJ1-1; 8 bases align to TRBD1. J was trimmed by 2 bases and V by 5 bases; bases with no gene match: 7. Germline V gene data show CDR1 as SEHNR and CDR2 as FQNEAQ (reference sequence). This CDR3 is built from 15 residues. This CDR3 is CASSRTGNDNTEAFF. The CDR3 DNA is TGTGCCAGCAGCCGGACAGGGAATGACAACACTGAAGCTTTCTTT.

This clone has a handful of counts. This chain joins TRBV27 and TRBJ2-2, with 10 nucleotides matching TRBD1. Trimming took 4 bases from V and 5 from J; bases not matched to a gene: 4. The CDR3 runs to 15 residues. Per the germline V gene, CDR1 is MNHEY and CDR2 is SMNVEV (reference sequence). In DNA form, the CDR3 reads TGTGCCAGCAGTTGGGACAGGGGAAGGACCGGGGAGCTGTTTTTT. Its translation is CASSWDRGRTGELFF.

The CDR3 region is CASTGRGRVSYNSPLHF. In nucleotides, the CDR3 is TGTGCCAGCACCGGGAGAGGGCGCGTATCCTATAATTCACCCCTCCACTTT. The chain has TRBV7-2 and TRBJ1-6; no reliable D call. CDR1 and CDR2 from the germline V gene are SGHTA and FQGNSA. CDR3 size: 17 residues. The germline V and J ends were trimmed by 7 bases and 1 base, with 17 bases remaining between them.

V and J are TRBV25-1 and TRBJ1-1; TRBD1 might be the D (6 bases). This CDR3 region has 15 residues. From germline, CDR1 is MGHDK and CDR2 SYGVNS. Trimming took 1 base from V and 7 from J, leaving 16 bases between them. This chain's CDR3 is CASSEWGAGANEAFF. DNA of the CDR3: TGTGCCAGCAGTGAATGGGGTGCGGGGGCGAATGAAGCTTTCTTT. Full variable domain (outside the CDR3, taken from reference TRBV25-1 and TRBJ1-1): EADIYQTPRYLVIGTGKKITLECSQTMGHDKMYWYQQDPGMELHLIHYSYGVNSTEKGDLSSESTVSRIRTEHFPLTLESARPSHTSQYLCASSEWGAGANEAFFGQGTRLTVV.

V is TRBV5-6 and J is TRBJ2-3; TRBD1 agrees at 12 bases. Germline CDR1 and CDR2: SGHDT and YYEEEE. The V segment lost 3 bases and the J segment 6 bases; nucleotides outside the gene matches: 8. The CDR3 runs to 16 residues. The CDR3 region is CASSSGTGGAGDTQYF. CDR3 bases: TGTGCCAGCAGCTCCGGGACAGGGGGCGCTGGGGATACGCAGTATTTT.

The chain joins TRBV5-1 to TRBJ2-3, with 9 positions matching TRBD1. The V and J ends lost 5 bases and 2 bases, in that order; junction bases with no gene match: 9. In germline, CDR1 is SGHRS, CDR2 YFSETQ. The CDR3 is 16 residues long. The CDR3, as DNA: TGCGCCAGCAGTATGACGGGACAGGGAAACACAGATACGCAGTATTTT. Its translation is CASSMTGQGNTDTQYF.

In this sample, this clone turned up once. The chain employs TRBV4-2 and TRBJ2-3; a weak D match, TRBD2 (5 bases). Per the germline V gene, CDR1 is LGHNA and CDR2 is YNFKEQ. This CDR3 spans 14 amino acids. The germline V and J ends were trimmed by 4 bases and 5 bases, with 13 bases remaining between them. This chain's CDR3 is CASSPRDKKDTQYF. CDR3 nucleotides: TGTGCCAGCAGCCCCCGGGATAAGAAAGATACGCAGTATTTT.

The V and J genes are TRBV19 and TRBJ2-1; D gene uncertain. This CDR3 contains 17 residues. Germline values: CDR1 LNHDA, CDR2 SQIVND (reference sequence). The V end lost 3 bases, the J end lost 0 bases, and 15 bases lay between the germline ends. CDR3 sequence (DNA): TGTGCCAGTAGTATGATTTATGGCGAGACCTCCTACAATGAGCAGTTCTTC. Translation: CASSMIYGETSYNEQFF.

A single count supports this clone. The chain combines TRBV18 with TRBJ2-3; a possible D gene is TRBD1 (5 bases). This CDR3 has 13 residues. CDR1 and CDR2 from the germline V gene are KGHSH and LQKENI. Trimming pared 1 base from V and 5 bases from J, leaving 7 bases between. CDR3 in amino acids: CASSPQQGDTQYF. The CDR3 DNA reads TGTGCCAGCTCACCACAGCAGGGAGATACGCAGTATTTT.

The V gene is TRBV7-9, the J gene TRBJ1-2; 7 nucleotides line up with TRBD1. Germline CDR1 SEHNR, CDR2 FQNEAQ (reference sequence). Trimming took 5 bases from V and 2 from J; bases not matched to a gene: 8. The CDR3 consists of 15 residues. In DNA, the CDR3 is TGTGCCAGCAGCCTTCAACAGGGGACGAACTATGGCTACACCTTC. Protein: CASSLQQGTNYGYTF.

The DNA of the CDR3 is TGTGCCAGCAGTTCCGGGGGACAGGCCCCTCAGCCCCAGCATTTT. Its protein product is CASSSGGQAPQPQHF. This chain connects TRBV6-6 to TRBJ1-5; the match to TRBD1 covers 8 bases. Per germline, CDR1 MNHNY and CDR2 SVGAGI (reference sequence). CDR3 length: 15 amino acids. The junction had 8 bases not matched to a gene; V was cut back by 4 bases and J by 6 bases.

This chain joins TRBV7-2 and TRBJ1-1; D is unresolved. Per the germline V gene, CDR1 is SGHTA and CDR2 is FQGNSA. V lost 5 bases and J 1 base, leaving 11 bases between the germline ends. The CDR3 covers 14 residues. CDR3 bases: TGTGCCAGCAGCCCCCGGGGAGGGAACACTGAAGCTTTCTTT. Encoded protein: CASSPRGGNTEAFF.

The rearrangement joins TRBV19 to TRBJ1-1; D remains ambiguous. CDR3 size: 14 residues. Germline V gene lookup returns CDR1 LNHDA and CDR2 SQIVND (reference sequence). V was pared by 0 bases and J by 2 bases, with 7 bases between. The CDR3 bases are TGTGCCAGTAGTATAGATTTGGGCAACACTGAAGCTTTCTTT. Translated, it gives CASSIDLGNTEAFF.